This TCR beta chain comes out of a study of blood T cell repertoires in COVID-19. Overall study context: Samples came from the United States, Italy and Spain, spanning acute and convalescent COVID-19.

Trimming at V came to 8 bases and at J to 3 bases, leaving 4 bases not matched to a gene. CDR1 is MNHEY and CDR2 is SVGAGI in the germline V gene. The CDR3 is 13 amino acids. Study members were between roughly 18 and 100 years old and lived in some 26 US regions. Assay used: immunoSEQ multiplex PCR; TCRdb lists only in-frame clones, some missing. The sample lists 250,000 to 350,000 clones; 87% were seen once. This clone was detected once. This chain links TRBV6-5 with TRBJ2-3; 8 nucleotides match TRBD2. This receptor was obtained from a woman aged 30 to 39 who had recovered from COVID-19. Sequenced sample: PBMCs or T cells enriched from blood (not recorded which). DNA of the CDR3: TGTGCCAGCCGGACTAGCTTTACAGATACGCAGTATTTT. This codes for CASRTSFTDTQYF.